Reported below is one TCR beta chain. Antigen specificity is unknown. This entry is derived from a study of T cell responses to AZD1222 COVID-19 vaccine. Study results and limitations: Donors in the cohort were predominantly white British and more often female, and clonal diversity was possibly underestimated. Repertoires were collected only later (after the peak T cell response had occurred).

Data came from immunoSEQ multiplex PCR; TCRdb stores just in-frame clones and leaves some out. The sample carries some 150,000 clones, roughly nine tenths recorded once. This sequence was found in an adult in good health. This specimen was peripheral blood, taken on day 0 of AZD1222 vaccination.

As DNA, the CDR3 is TGTGCCAGCAGCCGAACGGGACATAAGTCTACCTTTAGCAATCAGCCCCAGCATTTT. It codes for CASSRTGHKSTFSNQPQHF. This chain links TRBV3-1 (or the pseudogene TRBV3-2) with TRBJ1-5; maybe TRBD1 (6 bases). Germline assignment: CDR1 LGHDT and CDR2 YNNKEL (reference sequence). This CDR3 has 19 residues. V was pared by 4 bases and J by 0 bases, with 22 bases between.